Reported below is one T cell receptor beta chain. An end of the junction differs from the germline gene, which may be a read error. Clones were read by immunoSEQ multiplex PCR, and TCRdb kept only the in-frame ones, dropping some. The sample lists around 28,000 clones, 80% to 90% seen once, with around 0.79% in the top ten. Time point defined: cycle 4 day 1 (C4D1), after five to seven weeks of nivolumab. In every patient, relapse followed autologous stem cell transplantation, while exposure to brentuximab vedotin differed. The authors purified CD4+ T cells from thawed PBMCs by magnetic negative selection. CDR1 and CDR2 (germline): MNHNS, SASEGT. CDR3 length: 19 residues. These data come from a study of PD-1 blockade in classical Hodgkin lymphoma.

The source of this sequence is a human donor with classical Hodgkin lymphoma. The chain has TRBV6-1 and TRBJ1-1; TRBD1 matches at 8 bases. The sequencing used CD4+ T cells from blood, collected before the fourth cycle of nivolumab. In DNA form, the CDR3 reads TGTGCCAGCAGTGAAGAAGGCAGACGGACAGGGCCACTGAACGCTGAAGCTTTCTTT. Its protein product is CASSEEGRRTGPLNAEAFF.